Following are 16 T cell receptor beta chains from one sample sequenced in a study of blood T cell repertoires in COVID-19 (dated by TCRdb to between 2020 and 2021). Receptors were amplified or captured by the immunoSEQ multiplex PCR assay. The source is immuneACCESS, and TCRdb retained only in-frame sequences with V and J called. Part of the clones is not carried over; for the studies checked, unresolved V genes explain less than half of this, and the remainder is unexplained. Here the sample has around 460,000 clones; around 90% occur a single time. Jointly, the top ten make up 0.7% to 1% of the sample. The sample was peripheral blood. The source is a young man with COVID-19, enrolled during active disease.

This clone was counted only a few times. This chain connects TRBV10-3 to TRBJ2-1; D perhaps matches TRBD2 (5 bases). The V and J ends lost 5 bases and 8 bases respectively, with 7 bases between them. Per the germline V gene, CDR1 is ENHRY and CDR2 is SYGVKD. The CDR3 runs 11 residues. The CDR3 nucleotides read TGTGCCATCAGTTCGGGATATGAGCAGTTCTTC. Translation: CAISSGYEQFF.

This sequence joins TRBV19 and TRBJ1-5; maybe TRBD1 (6 bases). Between the trimmed V and J ends, which lost 9 bases and 0 bases, there was a span of 12 bases. Looked up from germline, CDR1 is LNHDA and CDR2 is SQIVND (reference sequence). The CDR3 sequence is 14 residues long. This CDR3 is CASRTAYSNQPQHF. DNA for the CDR3: TGTGCCAGCCGGACAGCTTATAGCAATCAGCCCCAGCATTTT.

The chain couples TRBV4-2 to TRBJ1-2; D ambiguous. The V end was cut by 1 base, the J end by 3 bases, with 21 bases between. This CDR3 comprises 18 residues. The germline V gene has CDR1 LGHNA and CDR2 YNFKEQ. CDR3 sequence reads: CASSQVIPNLKEDYGYTF. The CDR3, as DNA: TGTGCCAGCAGCCAAGTGATCCCGAACCTGAAGGAGGACTATGGCTACACCTTC.

CDR3 amino acids: CASSPGQGLVGTGELFF. In DNA, the CDR3 is TGTGCCAGCAGCCCCGGACAGGGGTTGGTTGGCACCGGGGAGCTGTTTTTT. V usage is TRBV5-4 and J usage is TRBJ2-2, with 9 bases fitting TRBD1. Germline values: CDR1 SGHNT, CDR2 YYREEE (reference sequence). The junction had 11 bases not matched to a gene; V was cut back by 4 bases and J by 4 bases. This CDR3 has 17 amino acids.

The DNA of the CDR3 is TGCGCCAGCAGCTCAGGGTCTGATACGCAGTATTTT. Its translation is CASSSGSDTQYF. V usage is TRBV5-1 and J usage is TRBJ2-3; D may be TRBD1 (5 bases). Germline CDR1 SGHRS, CDR2 YFSETQ. The CDR3 runs 12 residues. Trimming shortened V by 3 bases and J by 6 bases, and 8 bases separated the two germline ends.

Only one count was recorded for this clone. J is TRBJ1-1 and V is TRBV6-6; no clear D. This CDR3 spans 11 amino acids. CDR1 is MNHNY, CDR2 SVGAGI, per germline (reference sequence). V dropped 4 bases and J dropped 3 bases, with 3 bases sitting between them. Written as DNA, the CDR3 is TGTGCCAGCAGTTCTTACACTGAAGCTTTCTTT. Translating gives CASSSYTEAFF.

The V gene is TRBV19, the J gene TRBJ2-2; D possibly corresponds to TRBD1 (5 bases). This CDR3 has 14 residues. Trimming removed 5 bases from V and 3 bases from J, with 10 bases in between. Germline V lookup: CDR1 LNHDA, CDR2 SQIVND (reference sequence). CDR3 nucleotides: TGTGCCAGTAGTGATTTGGGGCACACCGGGGAGCTGTTTTTT. It is translated as CASSDLGHTGELFF.

The CDR3 DNA reads as TGTGCCAGCAGCTTAGGCGCCGGGATAGGGTCTGGGGCCAACGTCCTGACTTTC. Its protein is CASSLGAGIGSGANVLTF. The chain combines TRBV11-3 with TRBJ2-6; weak D call: TRBD2 (5 bases). The CDR3 is made up of 18 amino acids. Trimming shortened V by 1 base and J by 1 base, and 14 bases separated the two germline ends. Germline V gives CDR1 SGHNT, CDR2 YENEEA.

V gene TRBV5-1 combines with J gene TRBJ1-2; D is perhaps TRBD1 (6 bases). CDR1 is SGHRS and CDR2 is YFSETQ in the germline V gene. Trimming removed 4 bases at V and 2 bases at J, with 12 bases between. The CDR3 is made up of 14 amino acids. In DNA form, the CDR3 reads TGCGCCAGCAGCCCAGTGACAGGAAACTATGGCTACACCTTC. It translates to CASSPVTGNYGYTF.

V and J are TRBV5-6 and TRBJ1-2; D remains ambiguous. In germline, CDR1 is SGHDT, CDR2 YYEEEE. V was trimmed by 5 bases and J by 4 bases, leaving 18 bases between them. This CDR3 region has 15 residues. DNA for the CDR3: TGTGCCAGCAGAAACCGGCAGGCTCCAGGCTATGGCTACACCTTC. It specifies CASRNRQAPGYGYTF.

This rearrangement joins TRBV4-2 to TRBJ2-7; D is possibly TRBD2 (5 bases). Germline loops: CDR1 LGHNA, CDR2 YNFKEQ. The germline V and J ends were trimmed by 4 bases and 0 bases, with 13 bases remaining between them. The CDR3 consists of 15 residues. DNA for the CDR3: TGTGCCAGCAGCCGCCAGCTGGGGAGCTCCTACGAGCAGTACTTC. Its protein product is CASSRQLGSSYEQYF.

CDR3 region: CAWGQTLNQPQHF. The CDR3 DNA reads TGTGCCTGGGGACAGACTCTCAATCAGCCCCAGCATTTT. The genes are TRBV30 and TRBJ1-5; D might be TRBD1 (6 bases). The CDR3 covers 13 residues. Germline V gene lookup returns CDR1 GTSNPN and CDR2 SVGIG (reference sequence). V was trimmed by 5 bases and J by 3 bases, leaving 11 bases between them.

In its sample, this clone was seen a few times. As DNA, the CDR3 is TGTGCCAGCAGTGGACAGGGGACTAATCAGCCCCAGCATTTT. It yields the protein CASSGQGTNQPQHF. The rearrangement joins TRBV25-1 to TRBJ1-5; 8 bases are a match to TRBD1. Germline-derived CDR1 and CDR2 are MGHDK and SYGVNS. The CDR3 extends over 14 amino acids. J was trimmed by 4 bases and V by 4 bases; bases with no gene match: 3.

CDR3 residues: CASSKPEHSSGANVLTF. Here the CDR3 DNA reads TGTGCCAGCAGCAAGCCAGAACATTCCTCTGGGGCCAACGTCCTGACTTTC. This sequence joins TRBV21-1 and TRBJ2-6; the table's D call TRBD1 went unverified against the DNA. TRBV21-1 has pseudogene status. The CDR3 runs to 17 residues.

V is TRBV28 and J is TRBJ1-4, with TRBD1 as a possible D gene (6 bases). The germline CDR1 and CDR2 sequences are MDHEN and SYDVKM. The CDR3 has 16 residues. Trimming took 7 bases from V and 8 from J, leaving 23 bases between them. CDR3 nucleotide sequence: TGTGCCAGCACCTCTGGCCTAGGGGGGGGGAGAGAAAAACTGTTTTTT. Translated, it gives CASTSGLGGGREKLFF.

The chain links TRBV27 to TRBJ1-1; D is possibly TRBD1 (6 bases). V was trimmed by 4 bases and J by 5 bases, leaving 14 bases between them. In germline, CDR1 is MNHEY, CDR2 SMNVEV (reference sequence). This CDR3 is 14 amino acids long. CDR3 protein: CASSSLQGLTEAFF. CDR3 bases: TGTGCCAGCAGTTCCCTACAGGGTTTGACTGAAGCTTTCTTT.